This T cell receptor beta chain was sequenced for a study of T-cell memory formation after mild COVID-19 (dated by TCRdb to the early 2020s). For context, the study as a whole: TCR sequence clusters from the two donors were found to be largely donor specific. In a couple of donors, T-cell clones that expanded and contracted after mild COVID-19 were tracked by sequencing TCRalpha and TCRbeta repertoires over time. The cohort comprised two young, previously healthy adult volunteers, one female and one male.

PBMCs were isolated by Ficoll-Paque density gradient centrifugation. Trimmed from V: 4 bases; trimmed from J: 9 bases; junction bases lacking a gene match: 14. The CDR3 starts with the cysteine, ends with the phenylalanine, and has 16 residues. The sequence is cut down to CDR3 DNA, 48 bases in frame from base 1. The germline V gene supplies CDR1 SGHDT and CDR2 YYEEEE. General findings and caveats noted by the study authors: Some responding clones were detected in pre-infection memory, which suggested that pre-existing cross-reactive memory T cells had joined the SARS-CoV-2 response. The study covered only a couple of mild cases, and larger cohorts including severe cases with pre-infection samples were considered necessary. Contracting CD4+ clones were located mainly in the CM and EM memory subsets, whereas CD8+ clones were found to be enriched in EMRA. Clones that contracted from day 15 to 85 showed balanced CD4/CD8 phenotypes, whereas a second wave of clones that expanded from day 15 to 37 leaned towards CD4+. SARS-CoV-2 specificity was not confirmed for the second-wave clones peaking on day 37.

This clonotype was seen a handful of times. Its binding antigen is unknown. No base quality values were provided; no much bigger clone lies one nucleotide off. Instrument on record: Illumina NovaSeq 6000. TCRalpha and TCRbeta cDNA libraries were constructed by 5'RACE with constant-segment primers, with sample barcodes and unique molecular identifiers being introduced. Trizol reagent was used to extract RNA from every sample. Library amplification was performed in two PCR steps, and a second sample barcode and Illumina TruSeq adapters were introduced in the second step. Sequencing of libraries was performed on an Illumina NovaSeq with 2 x 150 bp paired-end reads. The study's processing was this. The reads were demultiplexed and collapsed into UMI-guided consensus sequences using migec v1.2.7. Using mixcr v2.1.11, UMI consensuses were aligned to TRA and TRB V and J templates and then assembled into clonotypes. A clonotype was counted as expanded or contracted only if both edgeR and NoisET called the change significant, with noise models trained on biological replicates. For edgeR calls, the cutoffs were a false discovery rate-adjusted p below 0.01 and a log2 fold-change threshold of 1. PCA with hierarchical clustering of max-normalized trajectories of the 1000 most abundant clonotypes was used as exploratory dynamics analysis. Each responding clone was given a CD4 or CD8 phenotype based on the CD4+ and CD8+ repertoires, which had been sequenced separately. Using fastp at Q25 and MiXCR, TCRdb reprocessed the public reads and kept productive beta chains. Each entry is one CDR3 protein sequence, shown with its most common DNA and genes. The V and J calls follow TCRdb's processing rather than the paper's. The sample includes fewer than 550,000 distinct CDR3 sequences, with roughly 20% observed a single time. 8.4% of the sample is held by the ten biggest clonotypes.

The V and J segments used are TRBV5-6 and TRBJ1-1, and 11 junction bases match TRBD1. The TCR sequence derives from an adult woman who had mild COVID-19 (a few samples of this study predate the infection). The sample titles of this study are shuffled in the database, so cell type and time point are left out; the donor was told from shared clones. What was sequenced was PBMCs or a T cell subset sorted from them (not recorded which). The sequenced DNA is TGTGCCAGCAGCCTCTTAACAGGACAGGGGGCAAACCAAGCTTTCTTT. Its protein product is CASSLLTGQGANQAFF.